One and the same sample provided the 31 T cell receptor beta chains below, sequenced in a study of T cells after yellow fever vaccination. MiXCR, run by TCRdb on the 5' RACE reads, gives a single entry per CDR3 protein. This sample carries 350,000 to 450,000 distinct CDR3 sequences, around 20% of them seen once, and the ten largest clones take 15% to 20%. The sequencing here drew on PBMCs, taken before the yellow fever booster vaccination. Receptors were obtained from a man aged 18 to 30 who received the YFV17D yellow fever vaccine.

This clonotype was picked up a small number of times. The chain links TRBV5-1 to TRBJ1-4; 9 bases line up with TRBD1. Per the germline V gene, CDR1 is SGHRS and CDR2 is YFSETQ. The CDR3 runs 16 residues. Germline trimming cut 6 bases from V and 6 bases from J; bases unmatched to any gene: 12. The CDR3 loop reads CASTRSGQGNDEKLFF. As DNA, the CDR3 is TGCGCCAGCACCCGATCCGGACAGGGGAATGATGAAAAACTGTTTTTT.

The rearrangement joins TRBV12-3 or TRBV12-4 to TRBJ2-7; 7 bases fit TRBD2. V lost 7 bases to trimming and J lost 4 bases; unmatched junction nucleotides: 13. This CDR3 is built from 15 residues. DNA of the CDR3: TGTGCCAGCACCAGTCCCCGGGACTACAAGTACGAGCAGTACTTC. Translating it yields CASTSPRDYKYEQYF.

This clonotype was counted many times. The CDR3 DNA reads TGCAGCGTTGTAAGACCCTACAATGAGCAGTTCTTC. Translating it yields CSVVRPYNEQFF. J is TRBJ2-1 and V is TRBV29-1; unclear D gene. The V end lost 4 bases, the J end lost 2 bases, and 6 bases lay between the germline ends. CDR1 SQVTM and CDR2 ANQGSEA come from the germline V gene. The CDR3 sequence is 12 residues long.

This clonotype has just a few counts. The chain carries TRBV29-1 and TRBJ2-6; D unclear. Germline V gene lookup returns CDR1 SQVTM and CDR2 ANQGSEA. The CDR3 runs 12 residues. V gave up 7 bases and J gave up 0 bases, with 4 bases separating them. DNA for the CDR3: TGCAGCGCAGACTCTGGGGCCAACGTCCTGACTTTC. Protein: CSADSGANVLTF.

In this sample, this clonotype turned up a few times. The CDR3 loop is CASTQSGAWNTEAFF. As DNA, the CDR3 is TGTGCCAGCACCCAGTCCGGGGCTTGGAACACTGAAGCTTTCTTT. The V and J genes are TRBV12-3 or TRBV12-4 and TRBJ1-1, with D perhaps TRBD1 (5 bases). Trimming removed 7 bases from V and 1 base from J, with 16 bases in between. The CDR3 extends over 15 amino acids.

The chain recombines TRBV12-3 or TRBV12-4 with TRBJ2-1; the D is unclear. With 3 bases removed from V and 8 bases from J, the gap between germline ends came to 11 bases. The CDR3 totals 13 residues. The CDR3 bases are TGTGCCAGCAGTTTTTATGCCCTCGATGAGCAGTTCTTC. Amino acid sequence: CASSFYALDEQFF.

This clonotype appeared a few times. CDR3 sequence (DNA): TGTGCCAGCAGCCAAGTCTCTGGGGGGGGGCCCTACGAGCAGTACTTC. This sequence encodes CASSQVSGGGPYEQYF. This chain links TRBV4-2 with TRBJ2-7; a possible D gene is TRBD2 (7 bases). Trimming pared 1 base from V and 2 bases from J, leaving 15 bases between. In germline, CDR1 is LGHNA, CDR2 YNFKEQ. This CDR3 is built from 16 residues.

The chain uses TRBV29-1 and TRBJ2-3, with 10 positions matching TRBD2. Germline values: CDR1 SQVTM, CDR2 ANQGSEA. The CDR3 spans 15 residues. Trimming removed 2 bases from V and 2 bases from J; junction bases left unmatched: 4. Written as DNA, the CDR3 is TGCAGCGTTGAACTAGCGGGGGCCCCCACAGATACGCAGTATTTT. Translation gives CSVELAGAPTDTQYF.

The chain joins TRBV28 to TRBJ1-6; D remains ambiguous. The germline V gene encodes CDR1 MDHEN and CDR2 SYDVKM. V was clipped by 0 bases and J by 10 bases, with 7 bases between them. The CDR3 sequence is 13 residues long. The CDR3 coding sequence is TGTGCCAGCAGTTTATGGGCAGTCTCACCCCTCCACTTT. Translating it yields CASSLWAVSPLHF.

This clonotype has more than one count but fewer than ten. The chain couples TRBV6-6 to TRBJ1-5, with 8 bases lining up with TRBD1. Germline V gene sequence: CDR1 MNHNY, CDR2 SVGAGI (reference sequence). The CDR3 length is 16 residues. V shed 6 bases and J 2 bases; nucleotides not matched to a gene: 9. CDR3 protein: CASSETGGIGNQPQHF. The CDR3 DNA is TGTGCCAGCAGCGAAACAGGGGGGATAGGCAATCAGCCCCAGCATTTT.

This clonotype was counted at least ten times. The chain is built from TRBV5-6 and TRBJ2-1; no definite D call. Trimming removed 0 bases from V and 4 bases from J, with 14 bases in between. Germline assignment: CDR1 SGHDT and CDR2 YYEEEE. The CDR3 sequence is 16 residues long. The CDR3 is CASSLGLGSTYNEQFF. The DNA for the CDR3 is TGTGCCAGCAGCTTGGGGTTGGGGTCGACTTACAATGAGCAGTTCTTC. The entire variable domain, with the rest obtained from reference TRBV5-6 and TRBJ2-1, is as follows: DAGVTQSPTHLIKTRGQQVTLRCSPKSGHDTVSWYQQALGQGPQFIFQYYEEEERQRGNFPDRFSGHQFPNYSSELNVNALLLGDSALYLCASSLGLGSTYNEQFFGPGTRLTVL.

V gene TRBV2 combines with J gene TRBJ2-5, with D uncertain. V lost 7 bases, J lost 5 bases, and 11 bases lay in between. CDR1 and CDR2 from the germline V gene are SNHLY and FYNNEI. The CDR3 is 12 amino acids. CDR3 in DNA: TGTGCCAGCAACCCCCTGGGGGAGACCCAGTACTTC. As protein: CASNPLGETQYF.

The chain carries TRBV27 and TRBJ2-3; D unclear. Trimming pared 5 bases from V and 0 bases from J, leaving 12 bases between. The CDR3 has 15 residues. Looked up from germline, CDR1 is MNHEY and CDR2 is SMNVEV (reference sequence). The CDR3 sequence: CASSPLHTSTDTQYF. DNA of the CDR3: TGTGCCAGCAGTCCCCTCCATACAAGCACAGATACGCAGTATTTT.

V gene TRBV13 combines with J gene TRBJ2-3; TRBD2 matches 12 bases. CDR3 size: 20 residues. The germline CDR1 and CDR2 sequences are PRHDT and FYEKMQ (reference sequence). V gave up 5 bases and J gave up 4 bases; unmatched junction bases: 19. The CDR3 loop reads CASSPRHGLAGLSWPDTQYF. CDR3 DNA: TGTGCCAGCAGCCCCCGCCATGGACTAGCGGGGCTGTCGTGGCCAGATACGCAGTATTTT.

This clonotype was seen only a few times. CDR3 sequence reads: CATSPMGGAKNTGELFF. The CDR3 DNA is TGTGCCACCAGCCCTATGGGAGGGGCGAAGAACACCGGGGAGCTGTTTTTT. The V and J genes are TRBV24-1 and TRBJ2-2; TRBD2 matches 7 bases. Germline CDR1 is KGHDR and CDR2 is SFDVKD. The CDR3 sequence is 17 residues long. V was clipped by 7 bases and J by 1 base; unmatched bases: 11.

For the CDR3, the DNA is TGTGCCAGCAGCCCCAGGGGTTGGGAACGGACCGGGGAGCTGTTTTTT. This translates into CASSPRGWERTGELFF. The J gene is TRBJ2-2, the V gene TRBV7-9, with D possibly being TRBD1 (6 bases). CDR3 length: 16 amino acids. The germline V gene encodes CDR1 SEHNR and CDR2 FQNEAQ (reference sequence). The germline V and J ends were trimmed by 5 bases and 5 bases, with 18 bases remaining between them. Together with reference TRBV7-9 and TRBJ2-2, the CDR3 gives the full variable domain: DTGVSQNPRHKITKRGQNVTFRCDPISEHNRLYWYRQTLGQGPEFLTYFQNEAQLEKSRLLSDRFSAERPKGSFSTLEIQRTEQGDSAMYLCASSPRGWERTGELFFGEGSRLTVL.

The chain recombines TRBV12-3 or TRBV12-4 with TRBJ2-1; D remains ambiguous. The V and J ends lost 2 bases and 6 bases respectively, with 8 bases between them. The CDR3 length is 13 residues. Here the CDR3 reads CASSLIGFNEQFF. CDR3 nucleotide sequence: TGTGCCAGCAGTTTAATAGGGTTCAATGAGCAGTTCTTC.

This clonotype was detected many times. The gene calls are TRBV4-3 and TRBJ2-5, with 9 positions matching TRBD1. V lost 4 bases and J lost 1; bases outside the gene matches: 4. The CDR3 is made up of 15 amino acids. The germline gives CDR1 LGHNA, CDR2 YSLEER. The DNA of the CDR3 is TGCGCCAGCAGCCCCCTGGGACAGGGCCAAGAGACCCAGTACTTC. Its translation is CASSPLGQGQETQYF.

The chain uses TRBV10-3 and TRBJ1-5; perhaps TRBD1 as D (6 bases). Looked up from germline, CDR1 is ENHRY and CDR2 is SYGVKD. V was pared by 5 bases and J by 0 bases, with 14 bases between. The CDR3 length is 16 residues. This CDR3 reads CAISKQGGGSNQPQHF. The CDR3 bases are TGTGCCATCAGTAAACAGGGTGGGGGTAGCAATCAGCCCCAGCATTTT.

This clonotype was recorded a few times. This chain joins TRBV24-1 and TRBJ2-1; D is undetermined. The V gene's germline CDR1 is KGHDR and CDR2 SFDVKD. V was cut by 7 bases and J by 5 bases, with 5 bases left in between. This CDR3 has 11 amino acids. CDR3 nucleotides: TGTGCCACCAGGGGAAACAATGAGCAGTTCTTC. As protein: CATRGNNEQFF.

This clonotype occurred a few times. The chain joins TRBV4-2 to TRBJ2-5; D possibly uses TRBD1 or TRBD2 (7 bases each). In germline, CDR1 is LGHNA, CDR2 YNFKEQ. This CDR3 has 16 amino acids. V shed 1 base and J shed 4 bases, with 16 bases lying between them. The CDR3 region is CASSQGEGARRETQYF. CDR3 coding DNA: TGTGCCAGCAGCCAAGGGGAGGGGGCCAGAAGAGAGACCCAGTACTTC.

This clonotype was seen a few times. The V and J genes are TRBV10-2 and TRBJ2-7; 7 nucleotides line up with TRBD1. Looked up from germline, CDR1 is WSHSY and CDR2 is SAAADI. V shed 7 bases, J shed 0 bases, and the junction held 3 bases outside the gene matches. The CDR3 has 13 residues. The CDR3 sequence is CASNGTDSYEQYF. The CDR3 DNA is TGCGCCAGCAATGGGACAGACTCCTACGAGCAGTACTTC.

This clonotype has only a few counts. The V call is TRBV12-3 or TRBV12-4, the J call TRBJ2-7; 9 bases fit TRBD1. The CDR3 covers 19 residues. V lost 7 bases to trimming and J lost 4 bases; unmatched junction nucleotides: 23. CDR3 bases: TGTGCCAGCATCCTCGCCCTTGGGGGGGACAGGGATTCAAAATACGAGCAGTACTTC. Translation gives CASILALGGDRDSKYEQYF.

This clonotype has just a few counts. This sequence joins TRBV5-6 and TRBJ2-3, with a tentative D call TRBD2 (5 bases). This CDR3 contains 14 residues. The V and J ends lost 10 bases and 2 bases respectively, with 17 bases between them. Germline CDR1 is SGHDT and CDR2 is YYEEEE. CDR3 in amino acids: CASTGRTFTDTQYF. CDR3 nucleotides: TGTGCCTCTACCGGACGGACTTTCACAGATACGCAGTATTTT.

V gene TRBV2 combines with J gene TRBJ2-6; no firm D call. There are 15 residues in the CDR3. Trimming left V 6 bases short and J 0 bases short, with 9 bases between. Germline CDR1 SNHLY, CDR2 FYNNEI. CDR3 bases: TGTGCCAGCAGGGATCAAAGCTCTGGGGCCAACGTCCTGACTTTC. Residues: CASRDQSSGANVLTF.

This clonotype was counted between two and nine times. The chain recombines TRBV9 with TRBJ2-5; D gene uncertain. Trimming left V 4 bases short and J 5 bases short, with 18 bases between. The CDR3 totals 15 residues. From germline, CDR1 is SGDLS and CDR2 YYNGEE. The DNA of the CDR3 is TGTGCCAGCAGCCCAGATTGGAGCAGTGCGGAGACCCAGTACTTC. As protein: CASSPDWSSAETQYF. Based on the CDR3 plus reference TRBV9 and TRBJ2-5, the full variable domain is DSGVTQTPKHLITATGQRVTLRCSPRSGDLSVYWYQQSLDQGLQFLIQYYNGEERAKGNILERFSAQQFPDLHSELNLSSLELGDSALYFCASSPDWSSAETQYFGPGTRLLVL.

The table lists this clonotype with a few counts. The chain is built from TRBV7-9 and TRBJ2-2; D uncertain. Germline V lookup: CDR1 SEHNR, CDR2 FQNEAQ (reference sequence). The CDR3 runs to 16 residues. The ends were cut back, 7 bases at V and 4 bases at J, with 19 bases in the middle. The CDR3 here is CASNTDASVVTGELFF. The CDR3 DNA follows: TGTGCCAGCAACACCGACGCATCTGTTGTCACCGGGGAGCTGTTTTTT.

This chain links TRBV25-1 with TRBJ2-5; TRBD1 agrees at 7 bases. CDR1 and CDR2 from the germline V gene are MGHDK and SYGVNS. Germline trimming cut 4 bases from V and 1 base from J; bases unmatched to any gene: 9. The CDR3 has 16 amino acids. The chain's CDR3 is CASSGGGSRSQETQYF. The DNA of the CDR3 is TGTGCCAGCAGTGGAGGGGGCAGCAGATCCCAAGAGACCCAGTACTTC.

The chain has TRBV18 and TRBJ2-3; 9 nucleotides agree with TRBD2. CDR1 and CDR2 (germline): KGHSH, LQKENI. The CDR3 totals 16 residues. The V segment lost 1 base and the J segment 4 bases; nucleotides outside the gene matches: 6. The CDR3 nucleotides are TGTGCCAGCTCACCACTAAGTCTAGCGGGGTCAGATACGCAGTATTTT. Protein: CASSPLSLAGSDTQYF.

The V and J genes are TRBV5-6 and TRBJ2-7; 7 bases are shared with TRBD1. Germline V gene sequence: CDR1 SGHDT, CDR2 YYEEEE. The CDR3 has 15 residues. Losses at the gene ends were 0 bases for V and 7 bases for J; bases not matched to a gene: 10. The CDR3 spells CASSLDRGLLGEQYF. The CDR3 coding sequence is TGTGCCAGCAGCTTGGACAGGGGTCTGTTGGGAGAGCAGTACTTC.

This chain connects TRBV28 to TRBJ1-4, with D possibly TRBD1 on 5 matching bases. The CDR3 runs to 16 residues. V was shortened by 5 bases and J by 0 bases, with 13 bases between the two germline ends. CDR1 and CDR2 from the germline V gene are MDHEN and SYDVKM. The CDR3 coding sequence is TGTGCCAGCAGTGGCGTCACAGGAACAACTAATGAAAAACTGTTTTTT. Amino acid sequence: CASSGVTGTTNEKLFF.